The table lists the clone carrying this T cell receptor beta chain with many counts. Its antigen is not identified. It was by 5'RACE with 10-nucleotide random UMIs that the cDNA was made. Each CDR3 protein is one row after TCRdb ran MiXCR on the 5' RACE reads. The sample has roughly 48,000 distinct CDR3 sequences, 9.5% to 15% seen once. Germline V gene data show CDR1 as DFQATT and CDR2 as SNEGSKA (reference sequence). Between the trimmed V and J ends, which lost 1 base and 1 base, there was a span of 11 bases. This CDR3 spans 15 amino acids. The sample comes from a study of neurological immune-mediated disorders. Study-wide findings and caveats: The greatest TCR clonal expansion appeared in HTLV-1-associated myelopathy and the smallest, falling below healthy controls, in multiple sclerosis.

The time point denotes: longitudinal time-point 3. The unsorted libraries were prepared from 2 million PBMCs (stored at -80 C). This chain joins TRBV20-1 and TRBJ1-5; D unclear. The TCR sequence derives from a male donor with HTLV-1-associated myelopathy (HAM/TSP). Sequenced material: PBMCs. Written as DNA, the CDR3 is TGCAGTGCTAGAGTACAGCTGATAAGCAATCAGCCCCAGCATTTT. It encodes CSARVQLISNQPQHF.